This TCR beta chain was documented in a study of blood T cell repertoires in COVID-19 (TCRdb year 2020). A note on the overall study: The collaborator samples originated in the United States, Italy and Spain and spanned the acute and convalescent phases of COVID-19. Deeply sampled blood TCRbeta repertoires from subjects exposed to, actively infected with, or recovered from COVID-19 were included in the dataset. Where available, HLA class I and class II types were taken from metadata supplied by the sample provider and were not determined by assay-based typing. The samples were drawn from two sources: the first 160 participants of the ongoing ImmuneRACE study, and approximately 1,300 subjects contributed by 6 global collaborators. The material from the prospective study consisted of cDNA or gDNA derived from T cells, B-cell-depleted T cells, or PBMCs. A de-identified subject ID, COVID-19 status, age in years and sex were almost always included in the sample metadata. The repertoires were released in a freely available public database meant as a resource for research on the immune response to SARS-CoV-2. Findings and caveats that apply to the study as a whole: How much clinical and demographic metadata was included differed by source and by participant, and the metadata was provided uncurated.

TCRbeta CDR3 regions were amplified from genomic DNA using the immunoSEQ Assay, a bias-controlled multiplex PCR. The source study handled its data this way. The number of nucleated cells in each sample was estimated from the amplification of reference gene primers within the assay. Sequence reads were collapsed and filtered to measure the absolute abundance of every unique TCRbeta CDR3 rearrangement. For each sample, productive Simpson clonality was calculated by taking the square root of Simpson's diversity index across productive rearrangements. In TCRdb, the immuneACCESS table is reduced to in-frame sequences with V and J assigned. These tables do not hold every clone; where another copy was compared, an unresolved V gene accounts for under half, and the others remain unexplained. The DNA gave D and trimming, while V, J and clone size come from that table. A total of some 120,000 clones appear in this sample, 55% to 70% of them only once. Roughly 2% of the sample is taken by the ten largest.

This clone was counted at least ten times. Its recognized antigen is unknown. No base qualities exist here, and no much larger clone lies one base off it. Collaborating institutions collected whole blood in K2EDTA tubes following their own protocols. For TCRbeta analysis, collaborator samples were shipped as frozen whole blood, as isolated PBMCs, or as DNA extracted from either sample type. The CDR3, cysteine through phenylalanine, is 17 amino acids long. Left in the record is the CDR3 DNA by itself, 51 bases read in frame from the first base. Ends trimmed: V by 1 base, J by 4 bases; bases unmatched to a gene: 11. Sequences SGHNT (CDR1) and YENEEA (CDR2) are obtained from the germline V gene.

In this chain, TRBV11-3 is recombined with TRBJ2-5; 8 bases in the middle match TRBD2. This TCR was recovered from a woman aged 65 to 85 with acute or convalescent COVID-19. Sequencing was done on a sample of peripheral blood. DNA sequence: TGTGCCAGCAGCTTAGGCCTAGTGGCGGGAGGCGGAGAGACCCAGTACTTC. It codes for CASSLGLVAGGGETQYF. Outside the CDR3, residues come from the reference TRBV11-3 and TRBJ2-5 proteins, so the full variable domain is: EAGVVQSPRYKIIEKKQPVAFWCNPISGHNTLYWYLQNLGQGPELLIRYENEEAVDDSQLPKDRFSAERLKGVDSTLKIQPAELGDSAVYLCASSLGLVAGGGETQYFGPGTRLLVL.